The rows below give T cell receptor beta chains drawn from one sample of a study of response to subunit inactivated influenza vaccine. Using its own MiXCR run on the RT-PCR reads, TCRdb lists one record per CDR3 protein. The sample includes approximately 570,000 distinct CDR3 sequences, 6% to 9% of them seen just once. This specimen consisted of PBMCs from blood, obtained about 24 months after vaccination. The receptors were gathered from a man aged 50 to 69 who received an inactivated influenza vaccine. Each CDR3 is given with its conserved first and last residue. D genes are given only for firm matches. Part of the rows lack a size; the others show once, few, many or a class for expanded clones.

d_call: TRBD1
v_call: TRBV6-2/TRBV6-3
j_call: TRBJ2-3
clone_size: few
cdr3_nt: TGTGCCAGCAGTTACTCGCCGACAGGGGGCTTAGATACGCAGTATTTT
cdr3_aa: CASSYSPTGGLDTQYF

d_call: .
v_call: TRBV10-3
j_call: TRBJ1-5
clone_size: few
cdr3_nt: TGTGCCATCAGTGGGACAATGGATCAGCCCCAGCATTTT
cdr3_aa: CAISGTMDQPQHF

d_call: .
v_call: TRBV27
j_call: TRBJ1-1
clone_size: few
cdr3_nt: TGTGCCAGCGGCCGACATTTGAACACTGAAGCTTTCTTT
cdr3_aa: CASGRHLNTEAFF

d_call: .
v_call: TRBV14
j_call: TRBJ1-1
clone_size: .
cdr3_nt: TGTGCCAGCAGCCAAGTCCAGGAGAACACTGAAGCTTTCTTT
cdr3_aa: CASSQVQENTEAFF

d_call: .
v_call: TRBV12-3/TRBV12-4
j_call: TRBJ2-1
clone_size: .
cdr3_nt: TGTGCCAGCACCAGAAACCTGGACGGTTACAATGAGCAGTTCTTC
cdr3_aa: CASTRNLDGYNEQFF

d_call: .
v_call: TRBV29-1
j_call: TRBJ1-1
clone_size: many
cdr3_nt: TGCAGCGTCCCCCTGAGTACGAACACTGAAGCTTTCTTT
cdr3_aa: CSVPLSTNTEAFF

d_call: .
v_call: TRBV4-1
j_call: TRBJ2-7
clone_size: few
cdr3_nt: TGCGCCAGCAGCCAAGCCTGGACCTACGAGCAGTACTTC
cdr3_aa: CASSQAWTYEQYF

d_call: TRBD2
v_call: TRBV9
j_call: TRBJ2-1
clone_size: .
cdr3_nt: TGTGCCAGCAGCCCGCGGACTAGCGGGGGGTATGAGCAGTTCTTC
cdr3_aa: CASSPRTSGGYEQFF

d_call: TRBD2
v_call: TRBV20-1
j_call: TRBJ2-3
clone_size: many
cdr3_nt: TGCAGTGCTAGAGCGGCTAGCGGTCGAGTCACAGATACGCAGTATTTT
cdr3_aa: CSARAASGRVTDTQYF

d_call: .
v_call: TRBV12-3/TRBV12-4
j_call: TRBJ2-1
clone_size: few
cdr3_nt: TGTGCCAGCAGGTTGATGGGAGCGACTCAGTTCTTC
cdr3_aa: CASRLMGATQFF

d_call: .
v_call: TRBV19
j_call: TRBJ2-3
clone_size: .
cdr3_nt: TGTGCCAGTGGTTCCGGTGGGGATACGCAGTATTTT
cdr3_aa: CASGSGGDTQYF

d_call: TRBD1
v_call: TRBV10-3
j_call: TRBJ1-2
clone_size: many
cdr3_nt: TGTGCCATCACCCAGGGGGCTAGCTATGGCTACACCTTC
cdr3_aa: CAITQGASYGYTF

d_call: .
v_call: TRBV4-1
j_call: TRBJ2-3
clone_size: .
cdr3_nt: TGCGCCAGCAGCCACACCACCCAGGGGGGGACAGATACGCAGTATTTT
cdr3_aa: CASSHTTQGGTDTQYF

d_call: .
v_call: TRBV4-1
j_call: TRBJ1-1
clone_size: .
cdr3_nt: TGCGCCAGCAGGATGGGATCCACCGACAAGAACACTGAAGCTTTCTTT
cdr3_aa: CASRMGSTDKNTEAFF

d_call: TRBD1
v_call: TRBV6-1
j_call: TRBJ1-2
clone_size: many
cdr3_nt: TGTGCCAGCAGTGCTGGACAGGGAGCCAACTATGGCTACACCTTC
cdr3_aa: CASSAGQGANYGYTF

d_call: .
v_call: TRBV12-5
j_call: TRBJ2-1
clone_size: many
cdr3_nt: TGTGCTAGTGGGCAGCCGGGGAGTGAGCAGTTCTTC
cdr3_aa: CASGQPGSEQFF

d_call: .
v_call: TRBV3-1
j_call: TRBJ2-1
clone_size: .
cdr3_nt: TGTGCCAGCAGCCCCCCGCCGACTTTGGGAGGGTTCTTC
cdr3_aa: CASSPPPTLGGFF

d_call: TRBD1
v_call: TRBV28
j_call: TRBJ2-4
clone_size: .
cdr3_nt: TGTGCCAGCAGTTTCAGGGGGTCGTACATTCAGTACTTC
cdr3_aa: CASSFRGSYIQYF

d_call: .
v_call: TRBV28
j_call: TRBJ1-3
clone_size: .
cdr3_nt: TGTGCCAGCAAACCGTTACGAACCTCTGGAAACACCATATATTTT
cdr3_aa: CASKPLRTSGNTIYF

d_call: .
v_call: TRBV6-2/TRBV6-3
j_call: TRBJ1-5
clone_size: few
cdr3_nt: TGTGCCAGCAGCCGAAACAGGGACCAGGGCAATCAGCCCCAGCATTTT
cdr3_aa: CASSRNRDQGNQPQHF

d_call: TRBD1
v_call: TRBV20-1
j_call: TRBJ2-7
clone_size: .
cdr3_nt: TGCAGTGCTAGACTCCGGGACAGGCTTGTCGAGCAGTACTTC
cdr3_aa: CSARLRDRLVEQYF

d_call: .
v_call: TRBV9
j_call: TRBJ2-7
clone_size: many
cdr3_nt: TGTGCCAGCAGCGTAGGACCGCCACCTTCCTACGAGCAGTACTTC
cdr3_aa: CASSVGPPPSYEQYF

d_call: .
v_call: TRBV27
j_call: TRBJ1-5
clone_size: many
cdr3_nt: TGTGCCAGCAGGGGGGGCGACAGCTGGAGCAATCAGCCCCAGCATTTT
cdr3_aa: CASRGGDSWSNQPQHF

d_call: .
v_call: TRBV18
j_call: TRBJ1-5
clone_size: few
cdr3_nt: TGTGCCAGCTCACCGGGGGTTTCCCTTCAGCCCCAGCATTTT
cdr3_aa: CASSPGVSLQPQHF

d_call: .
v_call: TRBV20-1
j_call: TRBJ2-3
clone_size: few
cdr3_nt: TGCAGTGCTAACAGCCGGGACAGCACAGATACGCAGTATTTT
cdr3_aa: CSANSRDSTDTQYF

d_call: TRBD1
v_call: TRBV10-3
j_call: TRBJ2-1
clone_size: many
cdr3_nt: TGTGCCAACGGACAGGGAGTTTACAATGAGCAGTTCTTC
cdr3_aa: CANGQGVYNEQFF

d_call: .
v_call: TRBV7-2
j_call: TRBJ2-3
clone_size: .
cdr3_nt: TGTGCCAGCAGCTTAGTGTGGGAGGAAGATACGCAGTATTTT
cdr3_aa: CASSLVWEEDTQYF

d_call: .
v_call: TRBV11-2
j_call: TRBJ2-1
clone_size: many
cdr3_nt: TGTGCCAGCAGCTTTAGGCTGAATGAGCAGTTCTTC
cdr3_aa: CASSFRLNEQFF

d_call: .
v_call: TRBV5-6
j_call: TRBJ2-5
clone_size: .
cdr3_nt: TGTGCCAGCAGACCGAATACAGGGTCCAAGACCCAGTACTTC
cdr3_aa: CASRPNTGSKTQYF

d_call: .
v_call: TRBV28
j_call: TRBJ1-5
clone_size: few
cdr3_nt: TGTGCCAGCAGTGACCCGGGACATTTAGATCAGCCCCAGCATTTT
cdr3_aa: CASSDPGHLDQPQHF